This T cell receptor (beta chain) stems from a study of beta chain features in type 1 diabetes. cDNA synthesis used the whole RNA isolate, giving expressed TCRB sequences. Generated by immunoSEQ multiplex PCR, the TCRdb table keeps only in-frame clones and is missing some. The sample lists 400,000 or so clones, approximately 12% seen once, with about 0.01% in the top ten. General study points: Using cDNA template may skew counts toward highly expressing activated cells. In every one of the four CD4+ subsets, TCRB CDR3s were moderately but significantly shorter in Type 1 diabetes patients.

The CDR3 is 14 residues long. V was cut by 1 base and J by 2 bases, with 7 bases left in between. The germline V gene encodes CDR1 SGDLS and CDR2 YYNGEE. Details on this clone: What it binds is not known.

The chain joins TRBV9 to TRBJ2-1, with a tentative D call TRBD1 (5 bases). This TCR was sampled from a woman under 30 with type 1 diabetes. What was sequenced was naive CD4+ T cells from blood. DNA for the CDR3: TGTGCCAGCAGCGTACTAGGGGCCTACAATGAGCAGTTCTTC. Translated: CASSVLGAYNEQFF.